A single T cell receptor beta chain is shown here with its context. Data came from immunoSEQ multiplex PCR; TCRdb stores just in-frame clones and leaves some out. The table shows 80,000 to 85,000 clones, with 84% occurring only once. The entry originates in a study of blood T cell repertoires in COVID-19. The germline gives CDR1 LNHDA, CDR2 SQIVND (reference sequence). The trim removed 4 bases at V and 5 bases at J, leaving 13 bases unmatched. CDR3 length: 17 residues. The V gene is TRBV19, the J gene TRBJ2-7; 11 bases line up with TRBD2. The sequence was collected from a human donor in a cohort sampled during active COVID-19. Input material: peripheral blood. CDR3: CASSRVLAGGTGNEQYF. In DNA, the CDR3 is TGTGCCAGTAGTAGGGTCCTAGCGGGGGGCACCGGGAACGAGCAGTACTTC.